This T cell receptor (beta chain) was identified in a study of yellow fever vaccine responses in identical twins. Study findings and constraints: Reportedly, the response of twins' T cells to the vaccine seemed partly convergent, partly personalized.

In this sample, this clonotype turned up a few times. As yet, its antigen is unknown. This CDR3 has 14 residues. V lost 2 bases and J lost 4, with 8 bases in between. CDR1 is SGHNT and CDR2 is YENEEA in the germline V gene. TCRdb re-called the RT-PCR reads with MiXCR, one entry per CDR3 protein. The sample comprises some 740 distinct CDR3 sequences, 75% to 90% of which are singletons, and approximately 25% rests with the top ten. This sample comprised T cells from blood (PBMCs), unsorted or a sorted subset (not recorded which), obtained before or after yellow fever vaccination (not recorded which). The rearrangement joins TRBV11-3 to TRBJ2-2; D ambiguous. The receptor's source is a female donor who received the yellow fever vaccine. CDR3 sequence (DNA): TGTGCCAGCAGCTTATTTGGATCCACCGGGGAGCTGTTTTTT. It is translated as CASSLFGSTGELFF.